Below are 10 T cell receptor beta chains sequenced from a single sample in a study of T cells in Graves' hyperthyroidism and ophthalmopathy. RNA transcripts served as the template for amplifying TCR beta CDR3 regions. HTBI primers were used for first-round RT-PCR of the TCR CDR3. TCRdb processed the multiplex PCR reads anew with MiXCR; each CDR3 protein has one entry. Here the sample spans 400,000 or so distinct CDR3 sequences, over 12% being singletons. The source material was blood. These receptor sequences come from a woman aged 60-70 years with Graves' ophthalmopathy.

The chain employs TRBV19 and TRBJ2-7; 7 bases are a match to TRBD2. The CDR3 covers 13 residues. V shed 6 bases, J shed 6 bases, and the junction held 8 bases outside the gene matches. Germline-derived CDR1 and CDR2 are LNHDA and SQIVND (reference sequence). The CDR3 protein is CASRSSGGGEQYF. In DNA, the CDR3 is TGTGCCAGTAGGTCATCTGGGGGGGGCGAGCAGTACTTC.

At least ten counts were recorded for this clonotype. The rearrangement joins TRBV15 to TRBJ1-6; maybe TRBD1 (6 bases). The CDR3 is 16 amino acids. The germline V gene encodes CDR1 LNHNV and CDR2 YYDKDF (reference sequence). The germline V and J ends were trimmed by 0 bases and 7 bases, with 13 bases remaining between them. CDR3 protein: CATSRDLGQLNSPLHF. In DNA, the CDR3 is TGTGCCACCAGCAGAGATCTTGGACAGTTAAATTCACCCCTCCACTTT.

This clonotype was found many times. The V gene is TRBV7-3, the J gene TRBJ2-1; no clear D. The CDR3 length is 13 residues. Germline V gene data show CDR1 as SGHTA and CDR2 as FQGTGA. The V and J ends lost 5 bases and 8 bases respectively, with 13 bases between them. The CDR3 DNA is TGTGCCAGCAGCCCTTCCAAAGGCCATGAGCAGTTCTTC. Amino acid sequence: CASSPSKGHEQFF.

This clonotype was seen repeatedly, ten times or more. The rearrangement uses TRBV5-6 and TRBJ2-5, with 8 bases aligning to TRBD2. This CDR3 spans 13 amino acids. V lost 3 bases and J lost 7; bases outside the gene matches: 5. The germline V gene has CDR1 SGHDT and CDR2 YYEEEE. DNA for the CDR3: TGTGCCAGCAGCTCCAGCGGGAGTTGGACCCAGTACTTC. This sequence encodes CASSSSGSWTQYF. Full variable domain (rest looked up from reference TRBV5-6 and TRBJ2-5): DAGVTQSPTHLIKTRGQQVTLRCSPKSGHDTVSWYQQALGQGPQFIFQYYEEEERQRGNFPDRFSGHQFPNYSSELNVNALLLGDSALYLCASSSSGSWTQYFGPGTRLLVL.

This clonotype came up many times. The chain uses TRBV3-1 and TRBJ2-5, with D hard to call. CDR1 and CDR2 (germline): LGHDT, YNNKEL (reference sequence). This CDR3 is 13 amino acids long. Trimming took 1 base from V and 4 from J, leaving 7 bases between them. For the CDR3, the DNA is TGTGCCAGCAGCCAAGCGGCCTCAGAGACCCAGTACTTC. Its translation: CASSQAASETQYF.

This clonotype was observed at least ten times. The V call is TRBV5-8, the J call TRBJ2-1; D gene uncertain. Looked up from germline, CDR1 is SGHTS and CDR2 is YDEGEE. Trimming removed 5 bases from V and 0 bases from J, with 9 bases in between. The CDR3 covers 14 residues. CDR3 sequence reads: CASSQRSSYNEQFF. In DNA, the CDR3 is TGTGCCAGCAGTCAGCGCAGCTCCTACAATGAGCAGTTCTTC.

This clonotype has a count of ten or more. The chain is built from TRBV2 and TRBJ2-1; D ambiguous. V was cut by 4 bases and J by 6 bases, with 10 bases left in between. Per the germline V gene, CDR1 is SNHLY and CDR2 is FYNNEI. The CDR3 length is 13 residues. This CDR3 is CASSGIWGNEQFF. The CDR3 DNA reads TGTGCCAGCAGTGGGATCTGGGGCAATGAGCAGTTCTTC.

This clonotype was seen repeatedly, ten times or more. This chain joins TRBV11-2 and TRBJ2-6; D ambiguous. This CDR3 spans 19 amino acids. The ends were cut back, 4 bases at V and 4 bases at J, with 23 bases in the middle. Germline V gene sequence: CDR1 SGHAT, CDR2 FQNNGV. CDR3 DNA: TGTGCCAGCAGCTCACCTCGCCACGGACGACTCTCCGGGGCCAACGTCCTGACTTTC. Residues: CASSSPRHGRLSGANVLTF. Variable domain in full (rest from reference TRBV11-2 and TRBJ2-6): EAGVAQSPRYKIIEKRQSVAFWCNPISGHATLYWYQQILGQGPKLLIQFQNNGVVDDSQLPKDRFSAERLKGVDSTLKIQPAKLEDSAVYLCASSSPRHGRLSGANVLTFGAGSRLTVL.

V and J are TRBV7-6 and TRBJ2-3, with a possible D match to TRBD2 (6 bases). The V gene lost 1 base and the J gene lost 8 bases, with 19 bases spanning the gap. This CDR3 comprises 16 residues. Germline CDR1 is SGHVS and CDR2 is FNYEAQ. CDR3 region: CASSLGARGAIGTQYF. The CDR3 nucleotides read TGTGCCAGCAGCTTAGGGGCCCGCGGGGCCATTGGTACGCAGTATTTT.

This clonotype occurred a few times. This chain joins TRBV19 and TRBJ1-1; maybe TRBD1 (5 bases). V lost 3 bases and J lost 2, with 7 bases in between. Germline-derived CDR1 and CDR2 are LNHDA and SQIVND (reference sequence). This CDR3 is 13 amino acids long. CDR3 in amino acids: CASSMTDNTEAFF. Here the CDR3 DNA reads TGTGCCAGTAGTATGACAGATAACACTGAAGCTTTCTTT.